This T cell receptor (beta chain) appears in the sequencing data of a study of control samples from healthy donors and cancer patients. Produced via immunoSEQ multiplex PCR; TCRdb's table is partial and in-frame only. This sample yields 130,000 or so clones, of which around 86% are seen a single time; approximately 9% belongs to the top ten. Germline loops: CDR1 SGHDN, CDR2 FVKESK. V dropped 4 bases and J dropped 1; count of bases not matched to a gene: 7. CDR3 size: 16 residues. Source material: blood. This sequence originates from a man between 40 and 49 years old in good health. The chain is built from TRBV14 and TRBJ2-3; 8 nucleotides agree with TRBD1. CDR3 DNA: TGTGCCAGCAGCCTCGACAGGGGCCCCCGCACAGATACGCAGTATTTT. This gives the protein CASSLDRGPRTDTQYF. The whole variable domain, remainder taken from reference TRBV14 and TRBJ2-3, is EAGVTQFPSHSVIEKGQTVTLRCDPISGHDNLYWYRRVMGKEIKFLLHFVKESKQDESGMPNNRFLAERTGGTYSTLKVQPAELEDSGVYFCASSLDRGPRTDTQYFGPGTRLTVL.